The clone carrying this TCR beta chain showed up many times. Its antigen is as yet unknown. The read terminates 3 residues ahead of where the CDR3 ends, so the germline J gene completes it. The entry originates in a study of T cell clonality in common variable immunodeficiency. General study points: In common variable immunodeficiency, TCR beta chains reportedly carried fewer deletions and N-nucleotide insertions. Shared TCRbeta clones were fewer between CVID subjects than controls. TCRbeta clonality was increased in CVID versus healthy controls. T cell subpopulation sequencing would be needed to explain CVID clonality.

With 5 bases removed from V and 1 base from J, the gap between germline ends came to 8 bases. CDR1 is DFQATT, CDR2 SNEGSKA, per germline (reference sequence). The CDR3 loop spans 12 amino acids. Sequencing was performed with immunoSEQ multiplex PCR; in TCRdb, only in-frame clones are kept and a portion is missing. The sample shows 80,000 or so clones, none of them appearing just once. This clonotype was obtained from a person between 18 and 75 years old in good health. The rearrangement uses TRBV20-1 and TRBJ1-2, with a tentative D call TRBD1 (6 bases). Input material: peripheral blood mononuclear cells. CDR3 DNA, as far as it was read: TGCAGTGCTGCGGACAGTAACTATGGC. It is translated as CSAADSNYG. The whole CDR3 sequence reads CSAADSNYGYTF.